This section outlines one T cell receptor (beta chain) sequence together with its context. This record belongs to a study of blood T cell repertoires in COVID-19. Study background: Samples representing acute and convalescent COVID-19 were sourced from the United States, Italy and Spain. T cells, B-cell-depleted T cells, or PBMCs supplied cDNA or gDNA.

Germline-derived CDR1 and CDR2 are ENHRY and SYGVKD. Between the trimmed V and J ends, which lost 2 bases and 1 base, there was a span of 5 bases. The CDR3 contains 13 residues. In the original analysis: Estimates of nucleated cell counts were drawn from the amplification of reference gene primers. Produced via immunoSEQ multiplex PCR; TCRdb's table is partial and in-frame only. That table gives V, J and clone size, and the DNA gave D and trimming. The sample carries a few hundred thousand clones, approximately 90% recorded once. The sequencing input was peripheral blood. The rearrangement links TRBV10-3 to TRBJ1-2; the D is unclear. The TCR sequence derives from a man aged 55 to 69 who had recovered from COVID-19. The CDR3 protein is CAISEEDNYGYTF. DNA for the CDR3: TGTGCCATCAGTGAGGAGGATAACTATGGCTACACCTTC.